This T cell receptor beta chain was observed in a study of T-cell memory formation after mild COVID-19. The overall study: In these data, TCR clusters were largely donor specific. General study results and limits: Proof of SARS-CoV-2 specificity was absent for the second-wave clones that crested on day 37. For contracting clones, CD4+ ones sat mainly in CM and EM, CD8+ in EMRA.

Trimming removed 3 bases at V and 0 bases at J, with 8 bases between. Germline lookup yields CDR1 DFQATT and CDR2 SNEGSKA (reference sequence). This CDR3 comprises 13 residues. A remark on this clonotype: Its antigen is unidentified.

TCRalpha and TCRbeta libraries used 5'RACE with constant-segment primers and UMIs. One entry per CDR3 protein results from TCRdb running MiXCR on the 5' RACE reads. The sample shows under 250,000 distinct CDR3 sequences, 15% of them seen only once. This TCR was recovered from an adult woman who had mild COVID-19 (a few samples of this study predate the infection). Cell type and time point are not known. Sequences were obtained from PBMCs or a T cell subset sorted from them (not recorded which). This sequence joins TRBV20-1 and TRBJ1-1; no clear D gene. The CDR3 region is CSASRSMNTEAFF. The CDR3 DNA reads TGCAGTGCTAGTAGGAGCATGAACACTGAAGCTTTCTTT.